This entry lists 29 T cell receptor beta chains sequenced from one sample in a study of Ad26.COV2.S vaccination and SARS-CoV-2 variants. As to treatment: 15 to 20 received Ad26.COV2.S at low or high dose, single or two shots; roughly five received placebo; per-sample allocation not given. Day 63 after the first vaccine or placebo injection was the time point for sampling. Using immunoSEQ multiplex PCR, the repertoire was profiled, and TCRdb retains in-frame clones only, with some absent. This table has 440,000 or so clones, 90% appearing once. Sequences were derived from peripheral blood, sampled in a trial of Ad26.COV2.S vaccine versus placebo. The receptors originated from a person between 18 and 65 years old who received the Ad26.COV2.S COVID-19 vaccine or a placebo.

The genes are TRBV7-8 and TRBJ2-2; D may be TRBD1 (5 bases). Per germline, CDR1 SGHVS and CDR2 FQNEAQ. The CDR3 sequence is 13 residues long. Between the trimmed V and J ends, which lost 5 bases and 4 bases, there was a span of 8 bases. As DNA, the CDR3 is TGTGCCAGCAGCCGACAGACCACCGGGGAGCTGTTTTTT. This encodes CASSRQTTGELFF.

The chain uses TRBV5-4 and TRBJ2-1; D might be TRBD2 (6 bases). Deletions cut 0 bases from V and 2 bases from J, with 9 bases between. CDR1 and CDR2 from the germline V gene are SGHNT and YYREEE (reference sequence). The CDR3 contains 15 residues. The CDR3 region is CASSLDGSTYNEQFF. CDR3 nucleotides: TGTGCCAGCAGCTTGGACGGGAGTACCTACAATGAGCAGTTCTTC.

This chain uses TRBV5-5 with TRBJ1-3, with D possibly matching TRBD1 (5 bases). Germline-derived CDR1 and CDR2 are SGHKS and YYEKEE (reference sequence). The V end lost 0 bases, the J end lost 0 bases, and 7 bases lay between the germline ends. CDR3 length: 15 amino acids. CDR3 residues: CASSLEGSSGNTIYF. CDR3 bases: TGTGCCAGCAGCTTGGAGGGGAGCTCTGGAAACACCATATATTTT.

For the CDR3, the DNA is TGTGCCAGCAGTGGACAGCCGATTAATGAAAAACTGTTTTTT. This translates into CASSGQPINEKLFF. V is TRBV28 and J is TRBJ1-4, with a tentative D call TRBD1 (6 bases). Between the trimmed V and J ends, which lost 5 bases and 4 bases, there was a span of 11 bases. CDR1 MDHEN and CDR2 SYDVKM come from the germline V gene. This CDR3 contains 14 residues.

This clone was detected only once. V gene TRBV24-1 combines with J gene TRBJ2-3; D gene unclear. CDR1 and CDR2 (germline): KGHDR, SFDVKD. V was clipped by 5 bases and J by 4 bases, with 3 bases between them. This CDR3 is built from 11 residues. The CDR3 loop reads CATSAADTQYF. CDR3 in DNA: TGTGCCACCAGTGCTGCAGATACGCAGTATTTT.

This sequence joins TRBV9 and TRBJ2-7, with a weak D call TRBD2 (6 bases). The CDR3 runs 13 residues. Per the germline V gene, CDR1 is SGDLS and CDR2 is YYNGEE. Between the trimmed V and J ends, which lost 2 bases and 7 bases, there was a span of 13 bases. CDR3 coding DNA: TGTGCCAGCAGCGTCACTTTGGCGGGGGAGCAGTACTTC. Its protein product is CASSVTLAGEQYF.

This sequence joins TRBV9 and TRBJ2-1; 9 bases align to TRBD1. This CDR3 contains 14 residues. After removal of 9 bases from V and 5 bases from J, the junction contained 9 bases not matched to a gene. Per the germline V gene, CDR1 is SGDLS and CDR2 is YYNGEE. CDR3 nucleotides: TGTGCCACCTCTCGGACAGGGGAAGACAATGAGCAGTTCTTC. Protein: CATSRTGEDNEQFF.

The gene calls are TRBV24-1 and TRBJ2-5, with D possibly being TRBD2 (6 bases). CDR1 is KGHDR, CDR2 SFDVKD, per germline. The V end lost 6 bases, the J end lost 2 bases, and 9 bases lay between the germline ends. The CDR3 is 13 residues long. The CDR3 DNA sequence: TGTGCCACCAGTTTCGGGGGACAAGAGACCCAGTACTTC. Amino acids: CATSFGGQETQYF.

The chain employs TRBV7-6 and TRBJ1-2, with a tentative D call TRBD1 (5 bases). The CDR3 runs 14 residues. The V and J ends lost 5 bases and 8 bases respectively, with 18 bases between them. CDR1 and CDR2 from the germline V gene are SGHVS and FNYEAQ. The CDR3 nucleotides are TGTGCCAGCAGCCCAGGACGGGGGATTGACGGCTACACCTTC. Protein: CASSPGRGIDGYTF.

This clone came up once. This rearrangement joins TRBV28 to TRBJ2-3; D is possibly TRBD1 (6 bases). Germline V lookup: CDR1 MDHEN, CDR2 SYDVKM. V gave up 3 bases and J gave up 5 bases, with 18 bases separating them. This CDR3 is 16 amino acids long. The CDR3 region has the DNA TGTGCCAGCAGTTTGGACCAGGGGTCCAGGAGAGATACGCAGTATTTT. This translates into CASSLDQGSRRDTQYF.

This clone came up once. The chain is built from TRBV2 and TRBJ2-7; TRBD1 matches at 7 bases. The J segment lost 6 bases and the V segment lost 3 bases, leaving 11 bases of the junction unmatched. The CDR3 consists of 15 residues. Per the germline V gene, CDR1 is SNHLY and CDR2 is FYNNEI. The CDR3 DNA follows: TGTGCCAGCAGTGAGGTGGAACAGGGGATAGGCGAGCAGTACTTC. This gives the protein CASSEVEQGIGEQYF.

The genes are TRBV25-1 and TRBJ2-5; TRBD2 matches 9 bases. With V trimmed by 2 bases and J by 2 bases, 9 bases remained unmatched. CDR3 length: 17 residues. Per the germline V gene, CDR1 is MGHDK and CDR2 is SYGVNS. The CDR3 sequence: CASSEPLRLAAQETQYF. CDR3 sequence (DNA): TGTGCCAGCAGTGAACCCCTTCGACTAGCGGCTCAAGAGACCCAGTACTTC. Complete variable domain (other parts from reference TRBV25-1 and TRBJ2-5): EADIYQTPRYLVIGTGKKITLECSQTMGHDKMYWYQQDPGMELHLIHYSYGVNSTEKGDLSSESTVSRIRTEHFPLTLESARPSHTSQYLCASSEPLRLAAQETQYFGPGTRLLVL.

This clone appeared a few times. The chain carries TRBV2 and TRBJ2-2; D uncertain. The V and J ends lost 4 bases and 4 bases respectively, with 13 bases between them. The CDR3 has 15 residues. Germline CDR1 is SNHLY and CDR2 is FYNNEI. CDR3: CASSADRWGTGELFF. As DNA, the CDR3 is TGTGCCAGCAGTGCGGATAGGTGGGGCACCGGGGAGCTGTTTTTT. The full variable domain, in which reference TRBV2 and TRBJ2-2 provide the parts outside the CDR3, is EPEVTQTPSHQVTQMGQEVILRCVPISNHLYFYWYRQILGQKVEFLVSFYNNEISEKSEIFDDQFSVERPDGSNFTLKIRSTKLEDSAMYFCASSADRWGTGELFFGEGSRLTVL.

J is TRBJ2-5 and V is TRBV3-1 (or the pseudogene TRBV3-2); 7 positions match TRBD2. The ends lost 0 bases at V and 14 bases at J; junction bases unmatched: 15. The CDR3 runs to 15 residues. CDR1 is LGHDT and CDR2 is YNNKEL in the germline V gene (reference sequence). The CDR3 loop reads CASSQEGTSAAVSYF. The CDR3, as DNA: TGTGCCAGCAGCCAAGAGGGAACTAGCGCGGCGGTGTCATACTTC.

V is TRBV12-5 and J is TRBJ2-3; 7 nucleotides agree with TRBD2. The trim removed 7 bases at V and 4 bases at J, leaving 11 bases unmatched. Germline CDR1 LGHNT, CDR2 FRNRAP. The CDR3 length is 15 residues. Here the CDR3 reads CASAPGGSRADTQYF. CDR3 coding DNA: TGTGCTAGTGCCCCCGGCGGGAGCAGGGCAGATACGCAGTATTTT.

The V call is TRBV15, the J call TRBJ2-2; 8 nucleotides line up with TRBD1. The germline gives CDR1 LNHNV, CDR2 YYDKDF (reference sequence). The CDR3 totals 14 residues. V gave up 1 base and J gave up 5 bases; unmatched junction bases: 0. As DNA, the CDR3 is TGTGCCACCAGCAGAGGACAGGGGACCGGGGAGCTGTTTTTT. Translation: CATSRGQGTGELFF.

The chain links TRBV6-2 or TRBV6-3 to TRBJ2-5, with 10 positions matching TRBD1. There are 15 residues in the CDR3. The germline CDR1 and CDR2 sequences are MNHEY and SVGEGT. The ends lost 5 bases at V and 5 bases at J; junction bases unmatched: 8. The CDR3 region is CASSTGQGFTETQYF. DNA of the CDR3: TGTGCCAGCAGTACGGGACAGGGGTTTACGGAGACCCAGTACTTC.

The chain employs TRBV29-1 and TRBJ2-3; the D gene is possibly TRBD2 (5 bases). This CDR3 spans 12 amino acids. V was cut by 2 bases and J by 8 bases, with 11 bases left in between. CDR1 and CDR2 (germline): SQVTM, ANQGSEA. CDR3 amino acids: CSVERGRGTQYF. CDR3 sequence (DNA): TGCAGCGTTGAACGCGGACGGGGTACGCAGTATTTT.

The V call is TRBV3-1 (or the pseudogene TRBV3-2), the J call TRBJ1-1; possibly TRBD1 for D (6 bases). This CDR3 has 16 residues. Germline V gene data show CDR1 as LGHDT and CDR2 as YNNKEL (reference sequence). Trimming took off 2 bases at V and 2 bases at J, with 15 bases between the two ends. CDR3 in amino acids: CASSQLGGRGNTEAFF. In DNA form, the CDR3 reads TGTGCCAGCAGCCAACTAGGAGGCAGGGGTAACACTGAAGCTTTCTTT.

CDR3 nucleotides: TGTGCCAGTAACAGCGGGTACAATCAGCCCCAGCATTTT. Translation gives CASNSGYNQPQHF. The chain uses TRBV19 and TRBJ1-5; the D is unclear. CDR1 LNHDA and CDR2 SQIVND come from the germline V gene (reference sequence). The V gene lost 7 bases and the J gene lost 3 bases, with 10 bases spanning the gap. The CDR3 contains 13 residues.

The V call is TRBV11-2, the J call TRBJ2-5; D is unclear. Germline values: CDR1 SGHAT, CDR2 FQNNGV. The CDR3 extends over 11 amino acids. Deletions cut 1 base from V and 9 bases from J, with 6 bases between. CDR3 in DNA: TGTGCCAGCAGCTTAGTTCGAGCCCAGTACTTC. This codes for CASSLVRAQYF.

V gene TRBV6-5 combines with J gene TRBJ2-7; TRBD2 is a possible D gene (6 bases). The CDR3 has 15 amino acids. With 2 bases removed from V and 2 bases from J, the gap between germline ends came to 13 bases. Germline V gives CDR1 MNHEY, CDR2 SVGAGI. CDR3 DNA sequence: TGTGCCAGCAGTTACGGAGGTCGGGGGACCTACGAGCAGTACTTC. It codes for CASSYGGRGTYEQYF.

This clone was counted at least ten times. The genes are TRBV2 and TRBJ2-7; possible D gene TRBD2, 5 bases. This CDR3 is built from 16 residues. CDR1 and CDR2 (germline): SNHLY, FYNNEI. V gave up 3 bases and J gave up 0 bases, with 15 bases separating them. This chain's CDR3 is CASSDTGGGRSYEQYF. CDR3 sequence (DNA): TGTGCCAGCAGTGATACTGGCGGCGGGCGCTCCTACGAGCAGTACTTC.

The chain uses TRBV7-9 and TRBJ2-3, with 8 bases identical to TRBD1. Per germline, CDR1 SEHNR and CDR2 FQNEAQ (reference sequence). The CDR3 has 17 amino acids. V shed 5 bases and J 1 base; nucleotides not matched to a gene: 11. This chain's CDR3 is CASSSGQGRIRTDTQYF. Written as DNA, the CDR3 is TGTGCCAGCAGCAGCGGACAGGGTAGAATTCGCACAGATACGCAGTATTTT.

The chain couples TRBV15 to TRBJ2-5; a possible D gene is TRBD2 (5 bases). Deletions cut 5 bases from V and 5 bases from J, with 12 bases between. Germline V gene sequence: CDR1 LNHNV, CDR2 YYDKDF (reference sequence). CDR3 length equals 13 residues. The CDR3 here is CATSLGMAETQYF. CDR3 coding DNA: TGTGCCACCAGCCTCGGGATGGCGGAGACCCAGTACTTC.

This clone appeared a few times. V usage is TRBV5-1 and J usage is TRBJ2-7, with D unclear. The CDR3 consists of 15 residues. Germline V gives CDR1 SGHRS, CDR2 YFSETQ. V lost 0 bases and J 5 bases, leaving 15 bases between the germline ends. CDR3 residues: CASSLGESIIHEQYF. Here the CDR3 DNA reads TGCGCCAGCAGCTTGGGAGAGAGTATCATCCACGAGCAGTACTTC. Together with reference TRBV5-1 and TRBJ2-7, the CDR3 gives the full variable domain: KAGVTQTPRYLIKTRGQQVTLSCSPISGHRSVSWYQQTPGQGLQFLFEYFSETQRNKGNFPGRFSGRQFSNSRSEMNVSTLELGDSALYLCASSLGESIIHEQYFGPGTRLTVT.

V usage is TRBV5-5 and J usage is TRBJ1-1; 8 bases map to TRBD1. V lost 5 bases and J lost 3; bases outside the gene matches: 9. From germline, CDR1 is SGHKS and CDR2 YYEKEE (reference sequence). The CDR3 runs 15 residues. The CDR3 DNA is TGTGCCAGCAGGACGACAGGGGTATCCGACACTGAAGCTTTCTTT. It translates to CASRTTGVSDTEAFF.

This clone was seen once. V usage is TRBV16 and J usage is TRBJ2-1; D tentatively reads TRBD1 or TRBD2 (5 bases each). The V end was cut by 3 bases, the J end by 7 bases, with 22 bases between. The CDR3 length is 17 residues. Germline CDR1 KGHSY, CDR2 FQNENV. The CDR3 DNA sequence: TGTGCCAGCAGCCAGCTTCCTGGGGGTGCGGAGTTGAATGAGCAGTTCTTC. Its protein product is CASSQLPGGAELNEQFF.

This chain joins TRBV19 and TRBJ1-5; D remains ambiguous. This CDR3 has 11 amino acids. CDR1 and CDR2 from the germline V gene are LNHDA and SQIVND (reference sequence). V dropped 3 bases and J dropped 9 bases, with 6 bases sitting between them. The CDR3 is CASSMFGPQHF. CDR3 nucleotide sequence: TGTGCCAGTAGTATGTTCGGGCCCCAGCATTTT.